This T cell receptor beta chain stems from a study of T cells in women clearing cervical HPV infection. The wider study: With HLA typing for only a few women, HLA confounding remains possible. Points from the study as a whole: A classifier using richness and V gene abundances reached an AUC of about 0.83. CIN3+ cases had significantly higher TCR repertoire richness than controls, but evenness did not differ. Unknown T-cell numbers per sample may underlie the richness differences.

Generated by immunoSEQ multiplex PCR, the TCRdb table keeps only in-frame clones and is missing some. The data show more than 25,000 clones, and the top ten clones hold approximately 22%. On this clone itself: Its antigen is not identified.

Sequences were obtained from blood buffy coat. This receptor was identified in a woman aged 18 to 69 with a cervical HPV16 infection that either progressed to CIN3+ or cleared (not recorded which).

CDR3 bases read: TGTGCCAGCAGCTTAGGACAGGGGAGGACC. Amino acid sequence: CASSLGQGRT. The full CDR3 sequence reads CASSLGQGRTQYF. This chain connects TRBV11-2 to TRBJ2-5; TRBD1 aligns across 8 bases. The CDR3 end falls 3 residues outside the read, so it is completed with the germline J gene. Germline CDR1 SGHAT, CDR2 FQNNGV. The CDR3 runs 13 residues. The ends lost 1 base at V and 7 bases at J; junction bases unmatched: 2.